The 8 T cell receptor beta chains reported below all come from one sample, sequenced in a study of CD4+ T cells in melanoma. Profiled with immunoSEQ multiplex PCR; TCRdb holds only in-frame clones, not every one. The data hold approximately 110,000 clones, with around 93% observed a single time. The sequencing sample was made of peripheral blood. These receptors originate from a human donor with melanoma.

This clone was observed a single time. The V gene is TRBV27, the J gene TRBJ2-3; 8 nucleotides align to TRBD1. The CDR3 loop spans 14 amino acids. The germline V gene has CDR1 MNHEY and CDR2 SMNVEV (reference sequence). Unmatched junction bases numbered 4, after V lost 7 bases and J lost 1 base. The CDR3 DNA is TGTGCCAGCACGCAGGGACAGGGCACAGATACGCAGTATTTT. Translation gives CASTQGQGTDTQYF.

The chain has TRBV4-3 and TRBJ1-5; D remains unclear. V shed 0 bases and J shed 6 bases, with 6 bases lying between them. In germline, CDR1 is LGHNA, CDR2 YSLEER. The CDR3 runs 13 residues. The chain's CDR3 is CASSQDLAQPQHF. The CDR3 bases are TGCGCCAGCAGCCAAGATCTCGCTCAGCCCCAGCATTTT.

This rearrangement joins TRBV9 to TRBJ2-2; the match to TRBD1 covers 11 bases. The J segment lost 4 bases and the V segment lost 4 bases, leaving 6 bases of the junction unmatched. Germline assignment: CDR1 SGDLS and CDR2 YYNGEE. The CDR3 sequence is 16 residues long. The CDR3 protein is CASSQRTGGGTGELFF. CDR3 coding DNA: TGTGCCAGCAGCCAACGGACAGGGGGCGGCACCGGGGAGCTGTTTTTT.

The chain couples TRBV7-6 to TRBJ2-5; D gene unclear. V was cut by 5 bases and J by 5 bases, with 9 bases left in between. Germline CDR1 SGHVS, CDR2 FNYEAQ. The CDR3 length is 12 residues. The CDR3 is CASSPFWETQYF. The CDR3 nucleotides are TGTGCCAGCAGCCCCTTTTGGGAGACCCAGTACTTC. Using reference TRBV7-6 and TRBJ2-5 for the parts outside the CDR3, the full variable domain is GAGVSQSPRYKVTKRGQDVALRCDPISGHVSLYWYRQALGQGPEFLTYFNYEAQQDKSGLPNDRFSAERPEGSISTLTIQRTEQRDSAMYRCASSPFWETQYFGPGTRLLVL.

The rearrangement links TRBV2 to TRBJ1-2; TRBD1 aligns across 7 bases. V lost 4 bases and J lost 8; bases outside the gene matches: 7. The CDR3 sequence is 13 residues long. Germline V CDR1 and CDR2: SNHLY, FYNNEI. The chain's CDR3 is CASSVGGSMGYTF. The CDR3 region has the DNA TGTGCCAGCAGTGTAGGGGGCTCTATGGGCTACACCTTC.

The count of this clone is one. J is TRBJ2-1 and V is TRBV7-9; 10 bases align to TRBD2. Trimming took 1 base from V and 8 from J; bases not matched to a gene: 8. CDR1 and CDR2 from the germline V gene are SEHNR and FQNEAQ (reference sequence). The CDR3 sequence is 16 residues long. The CDR3 DNA sequence: TGTGCCAGCAGCTTAGTGCAAGCGGGAGGGCCCTATGAGCAGTTCTTC. It specifies CASSLVQAGGPYEQFF. Drawing the rest from reference TRBV7-9 and TRBJ2-1, the complete variable domain is DTGVSQNPRHKITKRGQNVTFRCDPISEHNRLYWYRQTLGQGPEFLTYFQNEAQLEKSRLLSDRFSAERPKGSFSTLEIQRTEQGDSAMYLCASSLVQAGGPYEQFFGPGTRLTVL.

J is TRBJ2-3 and V is TRBV7-2, with D perhaps assigned TRBD1 or TRBD2 (5 bases each). This CDR3 comprises 14 residues. CDR1 and CDR2 from the germline V gene are SGHTA and FQGNSA. The ends were cut back, 5 bases at V and 2 bases at J, with 11 bases in the middle. This CDR3 is CASSPEGLTDTQYF. In DNA, the CDR3 is TGTGCCAGCAGCCCCGAGGGGCTCACAGATACGCAGTATTTT.

The chain uses TRBV11-2 and TRBJ2-7; TRBD1 might be the D (6 bases). CDR1 is SGHAT and CDR2 is FQNNGV in the germline V gene. Trimming removed 3 bases at V and 2 bases at J, with 11 bases between. This CDR3 region has 14 residues. The CDR3 DNA reads as TGTGCCAGCAGCTTCCGGGACAAGGCCTACGAGCAGTACTTC. Translated: CASSFRDKAYEQYF.